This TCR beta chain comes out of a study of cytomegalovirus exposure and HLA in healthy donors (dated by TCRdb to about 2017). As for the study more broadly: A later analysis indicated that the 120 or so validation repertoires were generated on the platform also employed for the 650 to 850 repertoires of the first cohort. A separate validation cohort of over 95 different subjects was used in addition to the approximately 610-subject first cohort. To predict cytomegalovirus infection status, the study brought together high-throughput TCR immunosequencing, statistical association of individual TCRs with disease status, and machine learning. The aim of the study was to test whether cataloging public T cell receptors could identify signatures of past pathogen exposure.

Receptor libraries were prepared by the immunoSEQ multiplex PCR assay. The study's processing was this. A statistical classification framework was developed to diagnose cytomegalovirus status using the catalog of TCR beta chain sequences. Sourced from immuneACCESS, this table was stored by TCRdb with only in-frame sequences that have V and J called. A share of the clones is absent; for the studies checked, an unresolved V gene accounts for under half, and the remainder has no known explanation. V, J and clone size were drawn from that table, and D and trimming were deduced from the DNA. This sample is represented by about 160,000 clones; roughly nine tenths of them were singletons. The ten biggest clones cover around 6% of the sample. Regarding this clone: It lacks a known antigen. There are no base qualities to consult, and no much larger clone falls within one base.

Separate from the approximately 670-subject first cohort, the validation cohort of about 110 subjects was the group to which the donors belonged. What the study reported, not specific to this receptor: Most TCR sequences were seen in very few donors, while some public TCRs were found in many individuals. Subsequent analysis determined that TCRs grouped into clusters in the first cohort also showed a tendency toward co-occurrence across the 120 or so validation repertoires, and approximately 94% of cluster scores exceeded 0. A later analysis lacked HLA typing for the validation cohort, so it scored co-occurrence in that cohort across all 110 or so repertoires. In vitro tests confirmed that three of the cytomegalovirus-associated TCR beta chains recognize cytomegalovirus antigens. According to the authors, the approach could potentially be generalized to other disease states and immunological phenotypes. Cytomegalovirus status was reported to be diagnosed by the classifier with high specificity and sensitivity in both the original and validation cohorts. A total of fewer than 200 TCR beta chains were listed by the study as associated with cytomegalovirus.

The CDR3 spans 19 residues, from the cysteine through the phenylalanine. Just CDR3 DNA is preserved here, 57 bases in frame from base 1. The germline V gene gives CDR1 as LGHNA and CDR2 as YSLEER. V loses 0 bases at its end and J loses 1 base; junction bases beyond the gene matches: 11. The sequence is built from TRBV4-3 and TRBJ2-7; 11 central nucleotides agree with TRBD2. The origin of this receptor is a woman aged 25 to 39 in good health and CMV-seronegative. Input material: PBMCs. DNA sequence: TGCGCCAGCAGCCAAGACTGGGTAACTAGCGGGGGACAGTCCTACGAGCAGTACTTC. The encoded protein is CASSQDWVTSGGQSYEQYF.